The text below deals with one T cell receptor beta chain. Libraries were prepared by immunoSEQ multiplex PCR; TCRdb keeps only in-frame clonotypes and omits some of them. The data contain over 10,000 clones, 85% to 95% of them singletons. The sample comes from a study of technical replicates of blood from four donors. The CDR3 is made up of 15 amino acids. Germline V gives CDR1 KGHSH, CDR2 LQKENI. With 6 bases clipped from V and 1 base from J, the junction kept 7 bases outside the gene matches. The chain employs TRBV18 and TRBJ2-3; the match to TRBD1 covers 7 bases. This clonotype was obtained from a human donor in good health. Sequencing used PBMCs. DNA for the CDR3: TGTGCCAGCTCTCGCACCGGACAGGGCACAGATACGCAGTATTTT. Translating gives CASSRTGQGTDTQYF.